This entry describes one T cell receptor beta chain. Its antigen is still unknown. Use of 60 Vbeta and 13 Jbeta primers characterized the PCR. TCRdb's copy holds only in-frame clones and misses some; the assay was immunoSEQ multiplex PCR. This sample has about 80,000 clones; more than 50% occur once, and the top ten carry roughly 4.5%. The sample originates from a study of cytomegalovirus exposure and HLA in healthy donors. Study-level findings and limits: The authors enumerated around 150 TCR beta chains as linked to cytomegalovirus.

CDR3 size: 15 residues. Germline V CDR1 and CDR2: SGHDT, YYEEEE. Trimming left V 2 bases short and J 0 bases short, with 8 bases between. Sequencing used PBMCs. The J gene is TRBJ1-4, the V gene TRBV5-6; D remains unclear. This receptor was identified in a male donor in good health and CMV-seropositive. The CDR3 DNA is TGTGCCAGCAGCTTTAAAATTGCAACTAATGAAAAACTGTTTTTT. Its protein product is CASSFKIATNEKLFF.